This T cell receptor (beta chain) stems from a study of control samples from healthy donors and cancer patients. The CDR3 has 14 residues. The germline gives CDR1 MNHEY, CDR2 SVGEGT. Germline trimming cut 6 bases from V and 6 bases from J; bases unmatched to any gene: 6. Using immunoSEQ multiplex PCR, the repertoire was profiled, and TCRdb retains in-frame clones only, with some absent. The table has 400,000 to 450,000 clones, 80% to 95% seen once. This receptor was identified in a man aged 35-49 years with head and neck cancer. The V call is TRBV6-2 or TRBV6-3, the J call TRBJ1-5, with TRBD1 matching over 9 bases. Sequencing was done on a sample of PBMCs. The CDR3 region is CASSNRGRGQPQHF. The CDR3 DNA reads TGTGCCAGCAGCAACAGGGGGCGAGGTCAGCCCCAGCATTTT.